A selection of T cell receptor beta chains follows, all from one sample in a study of blood T cell repertoires in COVID-19. The table came from immunoSEQ multiplex PCR; TCRdb's copy has only in-frame clones and leaves some out. The sample has hundreds of thousands of clones; approximately 86% are singletons. The sample was peripheral blood. Receptors originate from a man in his 70s with acute or convalescent COVID-19. Both conserved end residues are part of each CDR3. A D gene is named only where the DNA matches it firmly. Size tells how often a clone was seen (once, few, many) or the class of an expanded clone, and some rows leave it out.

clone_size: -
d_call: -
v_call: TRBV6-2/TRBV6-3
j_call: TRBJ2-3
cdr3_nt: TGTGCCAGCAGTTACCCCGCGGGTGGCACGGGAAGGACGCAGTATTTT
cdr3_aa: CASSYPAGGTGRTQYF

clone_size: -
d_call: TRBD1
v_call: TRBV5-1
j_call: TRBJ1-2
cdr3_nt: TGCGCCAGCAGCTTCAACCGGGACAGGGCCTCTGGCTACACCTTC
cdr3_aa: CASSFNRDRASGYTF

clone_size: -
d_call: TRBD2
v_call: TRBV2
j_call: TRBJ2-7
cdr3_nt: TGTGCCAGCAGTGGGAGCGGGGGGGCTTACGAGCAGTACTTC
cdr3_aa: CASSGSGGAYEQYF

clone_size: -
d_call: -
v_call: TRBV2
j_call: TRBJ2-1
cdr3_nt: TGTGCCAGCAGTGAAAGGAGGGCCCCCTACAATGAGCAGTTCTTC
cdr3_aa: CASSERRAPYNEQFF

clone_size: few
d_call: -
v_call: TRBV6-1
j_call: TRBJ2-5
cdr3_nt: TGTGCCAGCAGTGAAAACGCGGGTAGCCAAGAGACCCAGTACTTC
cdr3_aa: CASSENAGSQETQYF

clone_size: -
d_call: -
v_call: TRBV9
j_call: TRBJ2-7
cdr3_nt: TGTGCCAGCAGCCCAATTCCAGGGAATTCCTACGAGCAGTACTTC
cdr3_aa: CASSPIPGNSYEQYF

clone_size: -
d_call: -
v_call: TRBV11-2
j_call: TRBJ2-3
cdr3_nt: TGTGCCAGCAGCAAACAACAGGGTGCAGATACGCAGTATTTT
cdr3_aa: CASSKQQGADTQYF

clone_size: -
d_call: TRBD1
v_call: TRBV7-2
j_call: TRBJ2-3
cdr3_nt: TGTGCCAGCAGCCCCGGACAGGGGGCGCGGGCTAGCACAGATACGCAGTATTTT
cdr3_aa: CASSPGQGARASTDTQYF

clone_size: -
d_call: TRBD1
v_call: TRBV20-1
j_call: TRBJ2-2
cdr3_nt: TGCAGTGCTAGTTCGGGGACAGTCGGCTCGTCGACCGGGGAGCTGTTTTTT
cdr3_aa: CSASSGTVGSSTGELFF

clone_size: -
d_call: TRBD1
v_call: TRBV30
j_call: TRBJ1-2
cdr3_nt: TGTGCCTGGAGCAGGGACAGGGGGCAAGGCTACACCTTC
cdr3_aa: CAWSRDRGQGYTF

clone_size: -
d_call: -
v_call: TRBV7-2
j_call: TRBJ1-2
cdr3_nt: TGTGCCAGCAGCTTAGAACTTGCTGGCTACACCTTC
cdr3_aa: CASSLELAGYTF

clone_size: -
d_call: TRBD2
v_call: TRBV6-5
j_call: TRBJ2-5
cdr3_nt: TGTGCCAGCAGCGAGGGACTAGCCTTTGAGACCCAGTACTTC
cdr3_aa: CASSEGLAFETQYF

clone_size: -
d_call: -
v_call: TRBV7-9
j_call: TRBJ1-5
cdr3_nt: TGTGCCAGCAGCTTAGACGGGGGTCAGCCCCAGCATTTT
cdr3_aa: CASSLDGGQPQHF

clone_size: -
d_call: -
v_call: TRBV28
j_call: TRBJ1-2
cdr3_nt: TGTGCCAGCACGCCAAACAGGGTTGGCTACACCTTC
cdr3_aa: CASTPNRVGYTF

clone_size: -
d_call: -
v_call: TRBV18
j_call: TRBJ1-4
cdr3_nt: TGTGCCAGCTCAGCACTTCGGGACTTAGATAATGAAAAACTGTTTTTT
cdr3_aa: CASSALRDLDNEKLFF

clone_size: -
d_call: -
v_call: TRBV12-3/TRBV12-4
j_call: TRBJ2-7
cdr3_nt: TGTGCCAGCAGCCACTACGAGCAGTACTTC
cdr3_aa: CASSHYEQYF

clone_size: -
d_call: TRBD2
v_call: TRBV7-8
j_call: TRBJ2-2
cdr3_nt: TGTGCCAGCAGGCCATTAGCGGGGGGGACGAACACCGGGGAGCTGTTTTTT
cdr3_aa: CASRPLAGGTNTGELFF

clone_size: -
d_call: TRBD1
v_call: TRBV25-1
j_call: TRBJ2-1
cdr3_nt: TGTGCCAGCAGTGGGGGACAGGGACCTTACAATGAGCAGTTCTTC
cdr3_aa: CASSGGQGPYNEQFF